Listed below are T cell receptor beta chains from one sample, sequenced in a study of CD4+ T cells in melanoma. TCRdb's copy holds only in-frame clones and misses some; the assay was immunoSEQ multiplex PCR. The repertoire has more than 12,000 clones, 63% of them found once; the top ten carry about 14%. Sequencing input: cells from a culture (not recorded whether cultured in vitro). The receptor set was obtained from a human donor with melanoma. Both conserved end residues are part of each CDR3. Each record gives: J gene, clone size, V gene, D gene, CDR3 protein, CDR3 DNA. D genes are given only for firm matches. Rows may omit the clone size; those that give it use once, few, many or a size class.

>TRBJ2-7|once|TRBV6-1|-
CASSESGRIYEQYF
TGTGCCAGCAGTGAATCGGGGAGAATCTACGAGCAGTACTTC
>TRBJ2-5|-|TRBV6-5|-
CASSRGLAETQYF
TGTGCCAGCAGTCGGGGGTTAGCCGAGACCCAGTACTTC
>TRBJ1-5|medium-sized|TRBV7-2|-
CASSLEISNQPQHF
TGTGCCAGCAGCTTAGAGATTAGCAATCAGCCCCAGCATTTT
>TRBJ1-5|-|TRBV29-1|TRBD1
CSVADRGMGPQHF
TGCAGCGTTGCGGACAGGGGGATGGGGCCCCAGCATTTT
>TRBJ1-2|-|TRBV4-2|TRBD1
CASSLTGKGADGYTF
TGTGCCAGCAGCTTGACGGGGAAGGGGGCAGATGGCTACACCTTC
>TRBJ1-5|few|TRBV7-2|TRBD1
CASSTPDRGRQPQHF
TGTGCCAGCAGTACCCCGGACAGGGGGCGTCAGCCCCAGCATTTT
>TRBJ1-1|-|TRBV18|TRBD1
CASSHAATGRNTEAFF
TGTGCCAGCTCACACGCGGCGACAGGGCGGAACACTGAAGCTTTCTTT
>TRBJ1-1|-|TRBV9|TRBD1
CASSATGANTEAFF
TGTGCCAGCAGCGCCACAGGGGCGAACACTGAAGCTTTCTTT
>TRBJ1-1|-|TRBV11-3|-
CASSFRSGRGGTEAFF
TGTGCCAGCAGCTTTCGGTCGGGAAGAGGTGGCACTGAAGCTTTCTTT
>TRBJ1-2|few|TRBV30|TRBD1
CAWSVRQGIGYTF
TGTGCCTGGAGTGTACGACAGGGTATTGGCTACACCTTC
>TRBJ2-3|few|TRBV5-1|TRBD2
CASSRSGASTDTQYF
TGCGCCAGCAGCCGAAGCGGGGCTAGCACAGATACGCAGTATTTT
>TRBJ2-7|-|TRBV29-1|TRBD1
CSVVTWTGSSEQYF
TGCAGCGTTGTTACGTGGACAGGGTCTTCCGAGCAGTACTTC
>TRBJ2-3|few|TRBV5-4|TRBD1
CATLQGSQGTDTQYF
TGTGCCACTCTACAGGGGTCCCAGGGTACAGATACGCAGTATTTT
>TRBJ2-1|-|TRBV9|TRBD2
CASSVISGGGNEQFF
TGTGCCAGCAGCGTAATCAGCGGGGGGGGTAATGAGCAGTTCTTC
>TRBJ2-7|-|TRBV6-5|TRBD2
CASRKVAGGYEQYF
TGTGCCAGCAGGAAAGTAGCGGGGGGCTACGAGCAGTACTTC
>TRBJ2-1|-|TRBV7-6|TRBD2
CASAGGAKGEQFF
TGTGCCAGCGCGGGGGGGGCGAAAGGTGAGCAGTTCTTC
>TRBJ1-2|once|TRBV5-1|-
CASSDEVGANYGYTF
TGCGCCAGCAGTGACGAGGTTGGGGCTAACTATGGCTACACCTTC
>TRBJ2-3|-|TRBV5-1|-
CASSVLSTDTQYF
TGCGCCAGCAGCGTATTGAGCACAGATACGCAGTATTTT
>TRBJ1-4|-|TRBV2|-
CASLRATNEKLFF
TGTGCCAGCCTCCGGGCCACTAATGAAAAACTGTTTTTT
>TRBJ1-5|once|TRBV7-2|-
CASSFFPGSNQPQHF
TGTGCCAGCAGCTTTTTCCCGGGTAGCAATCAGCCCCAGCATTTT
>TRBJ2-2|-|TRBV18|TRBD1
CASSPPGTGVYTGELFF
TGTGCCAGCTCACCACCCGGGACAGGGGTTTACACCGGGGAGCTGTTTTTT
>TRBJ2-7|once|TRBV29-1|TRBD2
CSVEDPLAGLRGEQYF
TGCAGCGTTGAAGACCCACTAGCGGGGCTGAGAGGCGAGCAGTACTTC
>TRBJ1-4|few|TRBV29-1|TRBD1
CSGMGQGSEKLFF
TGCAGCGGCATGGGACAGGGTAGCGAAAAACTGTTTTTT
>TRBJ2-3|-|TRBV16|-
CASSQTGFTDTQYF
TGTGCCAGCAGCCAAACCGGGTTCACAGATACGCAGTATTTT
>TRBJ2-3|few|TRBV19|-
CASSTPRGGDDTQYF
TGTGCCAGTAGTACCCCCCGGGGAGGAGACGATACGCAGTATTTT
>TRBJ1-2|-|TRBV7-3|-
CASSLEPRGPYGYTF
TGTGCCAGCAGCTTAGAACCCCGGGGCCCCTATGGCTACACCTTC
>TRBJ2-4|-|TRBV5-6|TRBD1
CASSWGGQGVDMNIQYF
TGTGCCAGCAGCTGGGGAGGACAGGGTGTAGATATGAACATTCAGTACTTC
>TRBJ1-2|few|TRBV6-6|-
CASSYSTQGSGYTF
TGTGCCAGCAGTTACTCGACTCAGGGAAGTGGCTACACCTTC
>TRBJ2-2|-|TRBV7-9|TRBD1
CASSLGQPGELFF
TGTGCCAGCAGCTTGGGACAGCCCGGGGAGCTGTTTTTT
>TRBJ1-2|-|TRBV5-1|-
CASSSRAESDYGYTF
TGCGCCAGCAGCAGCAGAGCCGAAAGTGACTATGGCTACACCTTC
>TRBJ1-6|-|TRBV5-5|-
CASSFDPRGRPLHF
TGTGCCAGCAGCTTTGACCCTCGAGGGAGACCCCTCCACTTT
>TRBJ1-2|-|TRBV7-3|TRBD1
CASSLGQGIGGYTF
TGTGCCAGCAGCTTGGGACAGGGGATAGGTGGCTACACCTTC
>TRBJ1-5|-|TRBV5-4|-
CASSLGGRRGDQPQHF
TGTGCCAGCAGCTTGGGGGGGAGAAGGGGTGATCAGCCCCAGCATTTT
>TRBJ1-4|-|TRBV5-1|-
CASSLVGTGGEKLFF
TGCGCCAGCAGCTTGGTTGGGACTGGGGGAGAAAAACTGTTTTTT
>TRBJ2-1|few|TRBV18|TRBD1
CASSLTGGWGEQFF
TGTGCCAGCTCCCTAACAGGGGGCTGGGGGGAGCAGTTCTTC
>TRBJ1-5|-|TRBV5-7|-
CASSPGGDQPQHF
TGTGCCAGCAGCCCCGGGGGGGACCAGCCCCAGCATTTT
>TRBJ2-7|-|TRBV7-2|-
CASSLYKTYEQYF
TGTGCCAGCAGCTTATACAAAACCTACGAGCAGTACTTC
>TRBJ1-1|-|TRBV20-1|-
CSASRWTEAFF
TGCAGTGCTAGTAGGTGGACTGAAGCTTTCTTT
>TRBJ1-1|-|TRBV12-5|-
CASGLEERTEAFF
TGTGCTAGTGGTTTGGAAGAGAGGACTGAAGCTTTCTTT
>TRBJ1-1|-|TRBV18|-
CASSSRQGSEAFF
TGTGCCAGCTCGTCCCGGCAGGGTTCTGAAGCTTTCTTT
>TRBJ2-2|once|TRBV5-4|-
CASSLPGRPNTGELFF
TGTGCCAGCAGCTTGCCAGGCAGGCCGAACACCGGGGAGCTGTTTTTT
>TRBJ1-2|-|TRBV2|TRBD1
CASSKTGDNYGYTF
TGTGCCAGCAGTAAGACAGGGGACAACTATGGCTACACCTTC
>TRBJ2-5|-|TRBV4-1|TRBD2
CASSQSGGETQYF
TGCGCCAGCAGCCAGTCGGGGGGGGAGACCCAGTACTTC
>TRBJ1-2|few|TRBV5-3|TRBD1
CARVQGGDGYTF
TGTGCCAGAGTCCAGGGGGGGGATGGCTACACCTTC
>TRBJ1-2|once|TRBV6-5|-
CASSPGRFLGYTF
TGTGCCAGCAGTCCGGGGAGGTTCCTTGGCTACACCTTC
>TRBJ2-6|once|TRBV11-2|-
CASSLRPSTSSGANVLTF
TGTGCCAGCAGCTTAAGGCCGTCAACCTCCTCTGGGGCCAACGTCCTGACTTTC